This entry lists 4 T cell receptor beta chains sequenced from one sample in a study of CD8 T cells in ankylosing spondylitis. A single record per CDR3 protein comes from TCRdb applying MiXCR to the 5' RACE reads. This sample carries 150,000 to 200,000 distinct CDR3 sequences, 11% of them seen once, and the ten largest clones take roughly 28%. The sequenced material came from blood, either unsorted or a sorted T cell fraction (not recorded which). The source of these receptors is a male donor with ankylosing spondylitis or in good health (not recorded which).

The J gene is TRBJ1-5, the V gene TRBV5-4; TRBD1 is a possible D gene (5 bases). Trimming took 2 bases from V and 4 from J, leaving 7 bases between them. The length of the CDR3 is 13 residues. Germline CDR1 reads SGHNT; CDR2 reads YYREEE (reference sequence). This CDR3 reads CASSFEGNQPQHF. The CDR3, as DNA: TGTGCCAGCAGCTTCGAGGGGAATCAGCCCCAGCATTTT.

Turning to this clonotype: This may be a read error: a much more frequent sequence differs by one nucleotide. The chain links TRBV12-3 or TRBV12-4 to TRBJ2-5; 9 bases agree with TRBD1. The CDR3 totals 13 residues. CDR3 in DNA: TGTGCCAGCAGGACAGGGGGGCGAGAGATCCAGTACTTC. Translating it yields CASRTGGREIQYF.

This clonotype was counted between two and nine times. V and J are TRBV20-1 and TRBJ2-7; TRBD1 matches 11 bases. V lost 3 bases to trimming and J lost 2 bases; unmatched junction nucleotides: 3. Germline V gene data show CDR1 as DFQATT and CDR2 as SNEGSKA (reference sequence). The CDR3 runs 14 residues. CDR3 nucleotides: TGCAGTGCTAGGAGGGGACAGGGGGCCTACGAGCAGTACTTC. Its protein is CSARRGQGAYEQYF.

This clonotype showed up many times. The chain combines TRBV5-1 with TRBJ1-6; D is ambiguous. Trimming removed 0 bases from V and 7 bases from J, with 8 bases in between. The length of the CDR3 is 14 residues. Germline V CDR1 and CDR2: SGHRS, YFSETQ. The CDR3 DNA reads TGCGCCAGCAGCTTGGGACTTCTAAATTCACCCCTCCACTTT. Translated: CASSLGLLNSPLHF. Full variable domain (remainder filled in from reference TRBV5-1 and TRBJ1-6): KAGVTQTPRYLIKTRGQQVTLSCSPISGHRSVSWYQQTPGQGLQFLFEYFSETQRNKGNFPGRFSGRQFSNSRSEMNVSTLELGDSALYLCASSLGLLNSPLHFGNGTRLTVT.